The 27 T cell receptor beta chains given below trace back to one sample, sequenced in a study of multiple sclerosis patients with progressive multifocal leukoencephalopathy. Time point defined: time of PML onset. Sequencing was performed with immunoSEQ multiplex PCR; in TCRdb, only in-frame clones are kept and a portion is missing. The sample has roughly 32,000 clones, roughly 90% seen once. Sequencing used PBMCs, obtained from a patient treated with natalizumab. All receptors derive from a woman in her forties with progressive multifocal leukoencephalopathy.

The genes are TRBV19 and TRBJ1-1; a weak D match, TRBD1 (5 bases). The CDR3 spans 14 residues. V gave up 2 bases and J gave up 3 bases, with 10 bases separating them. Germline CDR1 reads LNHDA; CDR2 reads SQIVND (reference sequence). DNA for the CDR3: TGTGCCAGTAGTATAAGGGGAGGGCACACTGAAGCTTTCTTT. Translation: CASSIRGGHTEAFF.

The chain joins TRBV29-1 to TRBJ1-2, with 7 nucleotides matching TRBD1. The CDR3 spans 14 residues. Trimming cost V 0 bases and J 4 bases; bases outside gene matches: 5. Germline assignment: CDR1 SQVTM and CDR2 ANQGSEA. CDR3 bases: TGCAGCGTTGAAGAAGGGGGCCGGCCCTATGGCTACACCTTC. Its protein is CSVEEGGRPYGYTF.

This chain uses TRBV30 with TRBJ2-7; TRBD1 is a possible D gene (6 bases). Germline lookup yields CDR1 GTSNPN and CDR2 SVGIG (reference sequence). This CDR3 spans 12 amino acids. The ends were cut back, 5 bases at V and 0 bases at J, with 8 bases in the middle. The CDR3 nucleotides read TGTGCCTGGGGCAGGGGCTCCTACGAGCAGTACTTC. Amino acids: CAWGRGSYEQYF. Supplemented by reference TRBV30 and TRBJ2-7, the full variable domain reads SQTIHQWPATLVQPVGSPLSLECTVEGTSNPNLYWYRQAAGRGLQLLFYSVGIGQISSEVPQNLSASRPQDRQFILSSKKLLLSDSGFYLCAWGRGSYEQYFGPGTRLTVT.

The chain joins TRBV7-8 to TRBJ1-4, with D possibly matching TRBD1 (6 bases). The CDR3 spans 13 residues. Trimming took 7 bases from V and 8 from J, leaving 14 bases between them. In germline, CDR1 is SGHVS, CDR2 FQNEAQ. This chain's CDR3 is CASIRQVGEKLFF. Written as DNA, the CDR3 is TGTGCCAGCATCCGACAGGTCGGGGAAAAACTGTTTTTT. Full variable domain (missing parts from reference TRBV7-8 and TRBJ1-4): GAGVSQSPRYKVAKRGQDVALRCDPISGHVSLFWYQQALGQGPEFLTYFQNEAQLDKSGLPSDRFFAERPEGSVSTLKIQRTQQEDSAVYLCASIRQVGEKLFFGSGTQLSVL.

The chain carries TRBV19 and TRBJ2-5, with D possibly TRBD1 on 6 matching bases. The germline V gene encodes CDR1 LNHDA and CDR2 SQIVND (reference sequence). Trimming shortened V by 5 bases and J by 2 bases, and 18 bases separated the two germline ends. The CDR3 has 16 residues. In nucleotides, the CDR3 is TGTGCCAGTAGTTTATTCCGGGACACTCCACAAGAGACCCAGTACTTC. Translation gives CASSLFRDTPQETQYF.

The rearrangement joins TRBV7-9 to TRBJ2-2; TRBD2 aligns across 7 bases. This CDR3 has 15 amino acids. The germline CDR1 and CDR2 sequences are SEHNR and FQNEAQ (reference sequence). J gave up 4 bases and V 5 bases, and 7 bases lay outside the gene matches. For the CDR3, the DNA is TGTGCCAGCAGCGTCGGCGGGAGAGGCACCGGGGAGCTGTTTTTT. Residues: CASSVGGRGTGELFF.

V is TRBV19 and J is TRBJ1-1, with TRBD1 as a possible D gene (6 bases). Germline V gene lookup returns CDR1 LNHDA and CDR2 SQIVND (reference sequence). The CDR3 has 14 amino acids. V shed 5 bases and J shed 5 bases, with 15 bases lying between them. CDR3: CASSYGTPETEAFF. The CDR3 DNA reads TGTGCCAGTAGTTACGGGACACCGGAGACTGAAGCTTTCTTT.

This sequence joins TRBV7-2 and TRBJ2-2, with a tentative D call TRBD1 (5 bases). The CDR3 covers 13 residues. Germline-derived CDR1 and CDR2 are SGHTA and FQGNSA. V gave up 5 bases and J gave up 5 bases, with 9 bases separating them. This chain's CDR3 is CASSTRQTGELFF. The CDR3, as DNA: TGTGCCAGCAGCACCCGACAGACCGGGGAGCTGTTTTTT.

This chain joins TRBV19 and TRBJ2-2; perhaps TRBD2 as D (5 bases). Trimming removed 9 bases from V and 7 bases from J, with 15 bases in between. Germline V gene data show CDR1 as LNHDA and CDR2 as SQIVND (reference sequence). The CDR3 runs 13 residues. The CDR3: CASHLVGVGELFF. In DNA form, the CDR3 reads TGTGCCAGCCATCTCGTCGGGGTCGGGGAGCTGTTTTTT.

The chain is built from TRBV18 and TRBJ1-4; maybe TRBD1 (5 bases). CDR1 is KGHSH and CDR2 is LQKENI in the germline V gene. Between the trimmed V and J ends, which lost 1 base and 2 bases, there was a span of 11 bases. CDR3 length equals 16 residues. CDR3 coding DNA: TGTGCCAGCTCACCACGCGGGGCCTGGACTAATGAAAAACTGTTTTTT. Encoded protein: CASSPRGAWTNEKLFF.

This chain links TRBV19 with TRBJ1-5, with 10 bases that match TRBD1. Germline V lookup: CDR1 LNHDA, CDR2 SQIVND (reference sequence). V was pared by 1 base and J by 7 bases, with 4 bases of the junction left unmatched. The CDR3 covers 15 residues. CDR3 amino acids: CASSIGTGGRQPQHF. In nucleotides, the CDR3 is TGTGCCAGTAGTATAGGGACAGGGGGTAGGCAGCCCCAGCATTTT.

The rearrangement links TRBV6-5 to TRBJ1-2; D might be TRBD1 (6 bases). Deletions cut 2 bases from V and 2 bases from J, with 12 bases between. The germline CDR1 and CDR2 sequences are MNHEY and SVGAGI. The CDR3 is 15 residues long. CDR3 residues: CASSYGGAYNYGYTF. The CDR3 region has the DNA TGTGCCAGCAGTTACGGGGGGGCTTACAACTATGGCTACACCTTC.

The V and J genes are TRBV4-3 and TRBJ1-6; no reliable D call. The CDR3 extends over 15 amino acids. Trimming removed 1 base at V and 5 bases at J, with 9 bases between. CDR1 is LGHNA, CDR2 YSLEER, per germline. CDR3 sequence: CASSQGTYNNSPLHF. CDR3 bases: TGCGCCAGCAGCCAAGGGACGTATAATAATTCACCCCTCCACTTT.

V and J are TRBV5-1 and TRBJ2-1, with a tentative D call TRBD2 (6 bases). Germline V gene lookup returns CDR1 SGHRS and CDR2 YFSETQ. Between the trimmed V and J ends, which lost 1 base and 4 bases, there was a span of 18 bases. CDR3 length: 17 amino acids. Written as DNA, the CDR3 is TGCGCCAGCAGCTTGAATGCCGGACGGGAGATGTACAATGAGCAGTTCTTC. This gives the protein CASSLNAGREMYNEQFF.

This clone has a handful of counts. V is TRBV5-1 and J is TRBJ2-1, with 12 positions matching TRBD2. With 0 bases clipped from V and 4 bases from J, the junction kept 2 bases outside the gene matches. The CDR3 is 16 residues long. Germline lookup yields CDR1 SGHRS and CDR2 YFSETQ. DNA for the CDR3: TGCGCCAGCAGCTTGGGGACTAGCGGGATGTACAATGAGCAGTTCTTC. Its protein product is CASSLGTSGMYNEQFF.

V usage is TRBV19 and J usage is TRBJ2-1, with D possibly matching TRBD2 (7 bases). The CDR3 consists of 14 residues. The germline CDR1 and CDR2 sequences are LNHDA and SQIVND (reference sequence). V lost 7 bases and J lost 1, with 11 bases in between. The CDR3 DNA reads TGTGCCAGTAACAGCGGGACATCCTACAATGAGCAGTTCTTC. Translating it yields CASNSGTSYNEQFF. Together with reference TRBV19 and TRBJ2-1, the CDR3 gives the full variable domain: DGGITQSPKYLFRKEGQNVTLSCEQNLNHDAMYWYRQDPGQGLRLIYYSQIVNDFQKGDIAEGYSVSREKKESFPLTVTSAQKNPTAFYLCASNSGTSYNEQFFGPGTRLTVL.

V is TRBV27 and J is TRBJ2-7; TRBD2 agrees at 11 bases. CDR3 length: 17 residues. Looked up from germline, CDR1 is MNHEY and CDR2 is SMNVEV (reference sequence). The J segment lost 4 bases and the V segment lost 5 bases, leaving 13 bases of the junction unmatched. The CDR3 protein is CASSTLAGAISFYEQYF. As DNA, the CDR3 is TGTGCCAGCAGTACACTAGCGGGAGCAATTAGTTTTTACGAGCAGTACTTC.

The genes are TRBV7-2 and TRBJ2-7; perhaps TRBD2 as D (6 bases). The V end lost 4 bases, the J end lost 1 base, and 11 bases lay between the germline ends. Germline V gene lookup returns CDR1 SGHTA and CDR2 FQGNSA. The CDR3 has 14 amino acids. The CDR3 here is CASSWRGKSYEQYF. CDR3 nucleotide sequence: TGTGCCAGCAGCTGGCGCGGGAAATCCTACGAGCAGTACTTC.

J is TRBJ1-1 and V is TRBV28; D ambiguous. Per the germline V gene, CDR1 is MDHEN and CDR2 is SYDVKM. V gave up 5 bases and J gave up 1 base, with 14 bases separating them. CDR3 length: 15 amino acids. CDR3 loop: CASSPPAVTNTEAFF. In DNA, the CDR3 is TGTGCCAGCAGTCCACCGGCGGTTACGAACACTGAAGCTTTCTTT.

The J gene is TRBJ2-2, the V gene TRBV7-2; 9 bases line up with TRBD2. The CDR3 extends over 18 amino acids. V lost 3 bases and J lost 4; bases outside the gene matches: 12. CDR1 SGHTA and CDR2 FQGNSA come from the germline V gene. Written as DNA, the CDR3 is TGTGCCAGCAGCTTGGCCCCCGGCGGGGGGGCAAGCACCGGGGAGCTGTTTTTT. It yields the protein CASSLAPGGGASTGELFF.

CDR3 sequence: CASSPRAYEAFF. The CDR3 DNA is TGTGCCAGCAGCCCCCGGGCTTATGAAGCTTTCTTT. V and J are TRBV7-9 and TRBJ1-1; D remains ambiguous. V was pared by 5 bases and J by 7 bases, with 11 bases between. Looked up from germline, CDR1 is SEHNR and CDR2 is FQNEAQ (reference sequence). The CDR3 totals 12 residues.

J is TRBJ1-5 and V is TRBV15, with 9 bases lining up with TRBD1. J lost 7 bases, V lost 0 bases, and 7 bases had no gene match. The CDR3 is made up of 16 amino acids. The germline V gene encodes CDR1 LNHNV and CDR2 YYDKDF (reference sequence). Here the CDR3 reads CATSRDRDRARQPQHF. CDR3 DNA: TGTGCCACCAGCAGAGATCGGGACAGGGCGAGGCAGCCCCAGCATTTT.

The chain employs TRBV5-1 and TRBJ1-1, with TRBD1 as a possible D gene (5 bases). Germline values: CDR1 SGHRS, CDR2 YFSETQ. Trimming pared 5 bases from V and 6 bases from J, leaving 17 bases between. The CDR3 is 14 residues long. The CDR3 DNA is TGCGCCAGCAGATATGGGGCAGGTAAGCCTGAAGCTTTCTTT. Translation gives CASRYGAGKPEAFF.

This rearrangement joins TRBV7-9 to TRBJ2-5; D assignment may be TRBD1 or TRBD2 (6 bases each). This CDR3 has 17 amino acids. The germline CDR1 and CDR2 sequences are SEHNR and FQNEAQ (reference sequence). The V and J ends lost 3 bases and 5 bases respectively, with 22 bases between them. This CDR3 is CASSFPEGGRSLETQYF. DNA for the CDR3: TGTGCCAGCAGCTTCCCAGAAGGGGGGAGATCATTGGAGACCCAGTACTTC.

The chain combines TRBV2 with TRBJ1-1; D is undetermined. The CDR3 extends over 13 amino acids. CDR1 SNHLY and CDR2 FYNNEI come from the germline V gene. Deletions cut 8 bases from V and 0 bases from J, with 10 bases between. The CDR3 is CASSTQMNTEAFF. In DNA, the CDR3 is TGTGCCAGCTCGACCCAAATGAACACTGAAGCTTTCTTT.

The gene calls are TRBV7-2 and TRBJ1-1, with a possible D match to TRBD1 (5 bases). CDR1 is SGHTA and CDR2 is FQGNSA in the germline V gene. V dropped 2 bases and J dropped 0 bases, with 7 bases sitting between them. The length of the CDR3 is 14 residues. The CDR3 DNA follows: TGTGCCAGCAGCTTAAGGGGTTTGAACACTGAAGCTTTCTTT. As protein: CASSLRGLNTEAFF. Looking up the rest from reference TRBV7-2 and TRBJ1-1 gives the full variable domain: GAGVSQSPSNKVTEKGKDVELRCDPISGHTALYWYRQSLGQGLEFLIYFQGNSAPDKSGLPSDRFSAERTGGSVSTLTIQRTQQEDSAVYLCASSLRGLNTEAFFGQGTRLTVV.

This clone was counted a single time. This chain joins TRBV5-6 and TRBJ2-5; TRBD2 agrees at 8 bases. The CDR3 is made up of 14 amino acids. Germline V gene lookup returns CDR1 SGHDT and CDR2 YYEEEE. Germline trimming cut 7 bases from V and 1 base from J; bases unmatched to any gene: 6. This chain's CDR3 is CASGLGTSQETQYF. In DNA form, the CDR3 reads TGTGCCAGCGGACTCGGGACTAGCCAAGAGACCCAGTACTTC.